This T cell receptor beta chain was recorded in a study of T cell responses to AZD1222 COVID-19 vaccine. Background on the study: Second-dose intervals near 4 or 12 weeks were combined.

About this clone: Its antigen is unknown.

Study-wide points: Reportedly, nearly half the spike-specific TCRs target unmutated variant regions.

Some clones are missing from TCRdb's copy, which holds only in-frame ones; the method was immunoSEQ multiplex PCR. This table holds about 120,000 clones, approximately 84% found once. J lost 6 bases, V lost 4 bases, and 8 bases had no gene match. Germline CDR1 SGHNT, CDR2 YYREEE (reference sequence). The CDR3 has 15 amino acids. This specimen consisted of peripheral blood, obtained on day 0 of AZD1222 vaccination. This TCR was recovered from an adult in good health. The chain has TRBV5-4 and TRBJ1-4; TRBD1 matches at 8 bases. The CDR3 loop is CASSRRQGRDEKLFF. The CDR3 DNA reads TGTGCCAGCAGCCGGAGACAGGGGAGGGATGAAAAACTGTTTTTT.